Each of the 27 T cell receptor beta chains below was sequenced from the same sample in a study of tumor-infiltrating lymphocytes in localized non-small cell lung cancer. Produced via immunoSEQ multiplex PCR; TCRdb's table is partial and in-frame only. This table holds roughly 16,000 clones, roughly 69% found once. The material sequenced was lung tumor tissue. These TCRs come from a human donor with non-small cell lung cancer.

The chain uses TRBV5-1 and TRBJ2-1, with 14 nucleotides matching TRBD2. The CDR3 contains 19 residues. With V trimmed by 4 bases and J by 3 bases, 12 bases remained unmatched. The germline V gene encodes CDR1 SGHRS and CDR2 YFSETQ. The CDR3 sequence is CASSRGLAGDFGHYNEQFF. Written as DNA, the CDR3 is TGCGCCAGCAGCAGGGGACTAGCGGGAGACTTCGGCCACTACAATGAGCAGTTCTTC.

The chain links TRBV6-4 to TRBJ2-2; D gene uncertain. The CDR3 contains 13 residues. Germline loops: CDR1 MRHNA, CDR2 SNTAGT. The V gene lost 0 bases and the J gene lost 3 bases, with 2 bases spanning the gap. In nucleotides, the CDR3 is TGTGCCAGCAGTGACTCGGACACCGGGGAGCTGTTTTTT. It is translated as CASSDSDTGELFF.

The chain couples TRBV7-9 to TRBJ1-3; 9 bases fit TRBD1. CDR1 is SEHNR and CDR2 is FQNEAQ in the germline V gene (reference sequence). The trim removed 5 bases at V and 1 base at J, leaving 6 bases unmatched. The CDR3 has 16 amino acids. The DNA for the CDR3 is TGTGCCAGCAGCCCCGCGGGACAGGGATCTGGAAACACCATATATTTT. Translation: CASSPAGQGSGNTIYF.

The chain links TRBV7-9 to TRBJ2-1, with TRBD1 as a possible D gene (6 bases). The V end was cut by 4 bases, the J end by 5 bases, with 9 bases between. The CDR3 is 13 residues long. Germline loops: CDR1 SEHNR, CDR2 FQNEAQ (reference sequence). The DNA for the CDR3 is TGTGCCAGCAGCTCGACAGGTAACAATGAGCAGTTCTTC. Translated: CASSSTGNNEQFF.

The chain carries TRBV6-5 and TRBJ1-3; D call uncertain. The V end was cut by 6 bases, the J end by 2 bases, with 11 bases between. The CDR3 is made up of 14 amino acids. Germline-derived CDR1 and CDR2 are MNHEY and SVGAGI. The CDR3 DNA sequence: TGTGCCAGCAGCCTTACATTTACTGGAAACACCATATATTTT. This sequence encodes CASSLTFTGNTIYF.

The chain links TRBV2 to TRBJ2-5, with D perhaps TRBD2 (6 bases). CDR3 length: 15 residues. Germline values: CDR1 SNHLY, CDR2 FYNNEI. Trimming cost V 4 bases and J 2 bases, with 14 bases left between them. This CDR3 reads CASSVGWDSQETQYF. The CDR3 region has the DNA TGTGCCAGCAGTGTGGGTTGGGACTCTCAAGAGACCCAGTACTTC. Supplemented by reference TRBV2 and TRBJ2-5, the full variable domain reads EPEVTQTPSHQVTQMGQEVILRCVPISNHLYFYWYRQILGQKVEFLVSFYNNEISEKSEIFDDQFSVERPDGSNFTLKIRSTKLEDSAMYFCASSVGWDSQETQYFGPGTRLLVL.

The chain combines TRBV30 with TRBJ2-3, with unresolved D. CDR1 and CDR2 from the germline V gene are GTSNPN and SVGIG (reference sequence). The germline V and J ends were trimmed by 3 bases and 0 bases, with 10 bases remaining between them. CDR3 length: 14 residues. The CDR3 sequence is CAWSRQASTDTQYF. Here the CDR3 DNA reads TGTGCCTGGAGCCGGCAAGCTAGCACAGATACGCAGTATTTT.

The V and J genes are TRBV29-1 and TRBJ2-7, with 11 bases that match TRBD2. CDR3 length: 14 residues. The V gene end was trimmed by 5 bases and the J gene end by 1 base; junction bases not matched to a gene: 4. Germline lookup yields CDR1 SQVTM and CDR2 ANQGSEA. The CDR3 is CSVRLAGGSYEQYF. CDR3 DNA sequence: TGCAGCGTTCGTCTAGCGGGAGGTTCCTACGAGCAGTACTTC.

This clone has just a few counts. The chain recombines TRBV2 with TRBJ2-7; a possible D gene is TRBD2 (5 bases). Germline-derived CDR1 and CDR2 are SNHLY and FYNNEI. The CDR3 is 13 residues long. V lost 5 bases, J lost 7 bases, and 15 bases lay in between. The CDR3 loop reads CASSILGRGEQYF. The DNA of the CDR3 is TGTGCCAGCAGTATACTAGGAAGAGGAGAGCAGTACTTC. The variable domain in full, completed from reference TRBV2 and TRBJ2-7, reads EPEVTQTPSHQVTQMGQEVILRCVPISNHLYFYWYRQILGQKVEFLVSFYNNEISEKSEIFDDQFSVERPDGSNFTLKIRSTKLEDSAMYFCASSILGRGEQYFGPGTRLTVT.

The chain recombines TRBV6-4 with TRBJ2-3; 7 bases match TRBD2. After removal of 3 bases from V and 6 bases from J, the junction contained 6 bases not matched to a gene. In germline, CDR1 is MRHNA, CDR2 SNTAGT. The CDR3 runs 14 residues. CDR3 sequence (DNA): TGTGCCAGCAGTGAGACGGGAGGTGGGGATACGCAGTATTTT. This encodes CASSETGGGDTQYF.

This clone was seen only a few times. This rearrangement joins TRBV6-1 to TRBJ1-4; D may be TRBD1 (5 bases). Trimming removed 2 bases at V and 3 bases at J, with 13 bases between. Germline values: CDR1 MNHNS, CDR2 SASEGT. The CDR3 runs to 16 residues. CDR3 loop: CASSENSPGSNEKLFF. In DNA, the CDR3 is TGTGCCAGCAGTGAAAACTCCCCAGGGTCTAATGAAAAACTGTTTTTT.

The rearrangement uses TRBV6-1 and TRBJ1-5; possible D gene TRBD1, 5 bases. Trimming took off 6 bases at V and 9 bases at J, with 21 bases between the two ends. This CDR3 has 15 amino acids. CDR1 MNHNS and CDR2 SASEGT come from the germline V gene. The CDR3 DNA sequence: TGTGCCAGCAGAAACCGGGCCGATGGGACGGGGCCCCAGCATTTT. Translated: CASRNRADGTGPQHF.

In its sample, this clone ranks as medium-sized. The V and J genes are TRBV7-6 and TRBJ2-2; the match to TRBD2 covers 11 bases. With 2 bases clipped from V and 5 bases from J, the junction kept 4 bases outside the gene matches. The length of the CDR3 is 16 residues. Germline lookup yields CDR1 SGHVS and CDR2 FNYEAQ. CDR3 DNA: TGTGCCAGCAGCTTACGTAGCGGGAGGGGGACCGGGGAGCTGTTTTTT. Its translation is CASSLRSGRGTGELFF.

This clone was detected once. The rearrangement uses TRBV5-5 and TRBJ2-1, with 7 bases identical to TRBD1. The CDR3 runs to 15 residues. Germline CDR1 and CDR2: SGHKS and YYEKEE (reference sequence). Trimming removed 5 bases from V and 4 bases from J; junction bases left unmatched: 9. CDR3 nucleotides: TGTGCCAGCAGGGGGGACAGCCAGACTTACAATGAGCAGTTCTTC. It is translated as CASRGDSQTYNEQFF. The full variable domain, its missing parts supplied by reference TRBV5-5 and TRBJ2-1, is DAGVTQSPTHLIKTRGQQVTLRCSPISGHKSVSWYQQVLGQGPQFIFQYYEKEERGRGNFPDRFSARQFPNYSSELNVNALLLGDSALYLCASRGDSQTYNEQFFGPGTRLTVL.

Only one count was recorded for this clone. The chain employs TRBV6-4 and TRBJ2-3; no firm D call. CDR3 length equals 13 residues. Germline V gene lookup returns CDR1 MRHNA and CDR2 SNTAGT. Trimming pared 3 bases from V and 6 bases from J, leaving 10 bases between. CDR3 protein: CASSESSGDTQYF. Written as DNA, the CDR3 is TGTGCCAGCAGTGAAAGTTCGGGCGATACGCAGTATTTT.

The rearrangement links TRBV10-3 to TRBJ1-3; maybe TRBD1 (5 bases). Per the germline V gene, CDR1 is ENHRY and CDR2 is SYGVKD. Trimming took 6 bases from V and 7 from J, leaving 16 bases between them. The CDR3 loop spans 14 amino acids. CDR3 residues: CAIRVAGKGNTIYF. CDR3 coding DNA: TGTGCCATCAGAGTCGCAGGGAAAGGGAACACCATATATTTT.

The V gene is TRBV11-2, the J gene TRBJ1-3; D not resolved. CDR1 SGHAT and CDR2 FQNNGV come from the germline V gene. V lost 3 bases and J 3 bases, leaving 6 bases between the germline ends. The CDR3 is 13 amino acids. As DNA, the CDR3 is TGTGCCAGCAGCTTGGACGGTGGAAACACCATATATTTT. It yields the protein CASSLDGGNTIYF.

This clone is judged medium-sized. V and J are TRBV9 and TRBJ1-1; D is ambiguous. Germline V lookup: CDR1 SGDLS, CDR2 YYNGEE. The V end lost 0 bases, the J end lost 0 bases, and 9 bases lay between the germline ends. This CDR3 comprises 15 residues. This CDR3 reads CASSVGGAMNTEAFF. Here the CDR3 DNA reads TGTGCCAGCAGCGTAGGGGGAGCTATGAACACTGAAGCTTTCTTT.

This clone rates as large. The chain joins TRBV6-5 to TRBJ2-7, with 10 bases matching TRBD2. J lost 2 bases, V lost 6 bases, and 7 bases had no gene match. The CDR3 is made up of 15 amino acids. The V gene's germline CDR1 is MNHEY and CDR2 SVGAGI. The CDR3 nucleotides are TGTGCCAGCAGGAGAGGACTAGCGGCAACCTACGAGCAGTACTTC. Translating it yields CASRRGLAATYEQYF.

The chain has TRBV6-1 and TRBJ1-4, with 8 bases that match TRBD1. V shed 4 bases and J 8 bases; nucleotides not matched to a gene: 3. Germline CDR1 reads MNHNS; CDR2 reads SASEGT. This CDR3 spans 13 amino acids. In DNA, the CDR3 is TGTGCCAGCAGTGGGACAGGGCGGGAAAAACTGTTTTTT. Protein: CASSGTGREKLFF.

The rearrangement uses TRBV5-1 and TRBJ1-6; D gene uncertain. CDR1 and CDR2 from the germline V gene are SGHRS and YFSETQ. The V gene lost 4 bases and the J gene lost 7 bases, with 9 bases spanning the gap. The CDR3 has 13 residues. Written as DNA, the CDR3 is TGCGCCAGCAGCGAGGGAAACAATTCACCCCTCCACTTT. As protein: CASSEGNNSPLHF.

The CDR3 sequence is CASRSYTGDTQYF. The CDR3, as DNA: TGTGCCAGCAGGTCGTACACTGGAGATACGCAGTATTTT. The rearrangement joins TRBV7-2 to TRBJ2-3; D unclear. Trimming cost V 6 bases and J 5 bases, with 12 bases left between them. The germline CDR1 and CDR2 sequences are SGHTA and FQGNSA. This CDR3 is 13 amino acids long.

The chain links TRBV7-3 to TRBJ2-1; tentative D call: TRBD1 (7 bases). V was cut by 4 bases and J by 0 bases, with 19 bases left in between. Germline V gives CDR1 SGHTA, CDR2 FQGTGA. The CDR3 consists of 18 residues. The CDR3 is CASSSGGTVGSSYNEQFF. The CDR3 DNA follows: TGTGCCAGCAGCTCTGGGGGGACAGTTGGGAGCTCCTACAATGAGCAGTTCTTC. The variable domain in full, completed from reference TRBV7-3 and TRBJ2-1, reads GAGVSQTPSNKVTEKGKYVELRCDPISGHTALYWYRQSLGQGPEFLIYFQGTGAADDSGLPNDRFFAVRPEGSVSTLKIQRTERGDSAVYLCASSSGGTVGSSYNEQFFGPGTRLTVL.

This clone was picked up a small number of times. In DNA form, the CDR3 reads TGTGCCAGCAGCCAAATTAACAGGGCCGAAGCTTTCTTT. Residues: CASSQINRAEAFF. V usage is TRBV6-6 and J usage is TRBJ1-1, with TRBD1 as a possible D gene (6 bases). Germline loops: CDR1 MNHNY, CDR2 SVGAGI (reference sequence). With 6 bases removed from V and 8 bases from J, the gap between germline ends came to 16 bases. The CDR3 covers 13 residues.

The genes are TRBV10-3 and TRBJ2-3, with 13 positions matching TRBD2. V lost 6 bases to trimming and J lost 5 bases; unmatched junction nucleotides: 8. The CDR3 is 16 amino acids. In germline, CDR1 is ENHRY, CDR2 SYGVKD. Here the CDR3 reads CAISDGLAGAGDTQYF. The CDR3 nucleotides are TGTGCCATCAGCGACGGACTAGCGGGAGCGGGAGATACGCAGTATTTT.

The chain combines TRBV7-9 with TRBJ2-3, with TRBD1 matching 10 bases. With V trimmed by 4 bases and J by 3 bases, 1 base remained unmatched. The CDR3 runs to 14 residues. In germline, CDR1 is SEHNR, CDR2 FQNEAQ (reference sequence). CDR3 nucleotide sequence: TGTGCCAGCAGCTCGGGACAGGGGACAGATACGCAGTATTTT. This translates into CASSSGQGTDTQYF.

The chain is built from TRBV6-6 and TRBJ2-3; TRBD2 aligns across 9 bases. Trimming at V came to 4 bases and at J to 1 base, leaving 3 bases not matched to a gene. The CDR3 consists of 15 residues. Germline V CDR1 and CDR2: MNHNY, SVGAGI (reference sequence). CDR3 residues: CASSSLAGGTDTQYF. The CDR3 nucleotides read TGTGCCAGCAGTTCTTTAGCGGGAGGCACAGATACGCAGTATTTT.